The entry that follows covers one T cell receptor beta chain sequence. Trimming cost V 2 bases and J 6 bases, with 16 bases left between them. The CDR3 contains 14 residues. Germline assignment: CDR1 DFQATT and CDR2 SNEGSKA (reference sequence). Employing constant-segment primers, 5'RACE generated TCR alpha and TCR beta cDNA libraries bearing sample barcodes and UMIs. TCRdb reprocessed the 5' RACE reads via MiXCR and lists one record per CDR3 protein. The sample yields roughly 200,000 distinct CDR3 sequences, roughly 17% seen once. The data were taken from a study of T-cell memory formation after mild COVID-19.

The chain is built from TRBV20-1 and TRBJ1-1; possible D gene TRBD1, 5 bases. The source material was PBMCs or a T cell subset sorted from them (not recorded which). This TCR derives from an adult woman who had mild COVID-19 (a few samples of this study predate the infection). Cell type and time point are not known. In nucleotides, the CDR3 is TGCAGTGCTAGAAAATCGGTCCAGGGAGCTGAAGCTTTCTTT. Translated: CSARKSVQGAEAFF.